This is a list of T cell receptor beta chains from one sample in a study of cytomegalovirus exposure and HLA in healthy donors. Method: immunoSEQ multiplex PCR; TCRdb's copy keeps in-frame clones and lacks some. Of about 150,000 clones listed, 70% to 80% are singletons. The sample taken for sequencing was PBMCs. The receptors derive from a woman in her thirties or forties in good health and CMV-seronegative. CDR3s include the opening cysteine and the closing phenylalanine or tryptophan. A D gene is named only where the DNA matches it firmly. Rows give clone size only sometimes, using once, few, many, or a class for an expanded clone.

. | TRBJ2-7 | . | TRBV19 | TGTGCCAGTAGTATCGGTTCTGGGTTGAGGTACGAGCAGTACTTC | CASSIGSGLRYEQYF
. | TRBJ1-6 | . | TRBV6-1 | TGTGCCAGCAGTGGGGACAATAATTCACCCCTCCACTTT | CASSGDNNSPLHF
TRBD2 | TRBJ2-3 | . | TRBV11-1 | TGTGCCAGCAGCTTAACCGGACTAGCGGGAGACTCAGATACGCAGTATTTT | CASSLTGLAGDSDTQYF
TRBD2 | TRBJ2-7 | . | TRBV30 | TGTGCCTGGAGTCTAAGACTAGCAGGGTCCTACGAGCAGTACTTC | CAWSLRLAGSYEQYF
. | TRBJ1-2 | . | TRBV5-1 | TGCGCCAGCAGACAGGAGGGGTCCTATGGCTACACCTTC | CASRQEGSYGYTF
. | TRBJ2-5 | . | TRBV28 | TGTGCCAGCAGTTTGCGGACAGTACAAGAGACCCAGTACTTC | CASSLRTVQETQYF
. | TRBJ2-1 | . | TRBV13 | TGTGCCAGCAGCCCGAGGACTTCTCCGTCAAACAATGAGCAGTTCTTC | CASSPRTSPSNNEQFF
. | TRBJ2-3 | . | TRBV11-2 | TGTGCCAGCAGCTTAAACGGAGACTTCACAGATACGCAGTATTTT | CASSLNGDFTDTQYF
. | TRBJ1-2 | . | TRBV28 | TGTGCCAGCACCCCCTCGGACAATTCTAACTATGGCTACACCTTC | CASTPSDNSNYGYTF
. | TRBJ1-3 | . | TRBV7-9 | TGTGCCAGCAGCCCTATGTGGACAGCTGGAAACACCATATATTTT | CASSPMWTAGNTIYF
. | TRBJ2-5 | . | TRBV21-1 | TGTGCCAGCGTCCAGCTAGAGGAGAAGACCCAGTACTTC | CASVQLEEKTQYF
TRBD2 | TRBJ2-2 | . | TRBV11-3 | TGTGCCAGCAGCACCTGGACTAGCAACGGAGGGGAGCTGTTTTTT | CASSTWTSNGGELFF
TRBD1 | TRBJ2-2 | . | TRBV9 | TGTGCCAGCAGACGGGACAGGGTAGCCGGGGAGCTGTTTTTT | CASRRDRVAGELFF
. | TRBJ2-5 | few | TRBV5-1 | TGCGCCAGCAGCTTGGGACAGATCCAAGAGACCCAGTACTTC | CASSLGQIQETQYF
. | TRBJ2-1 | . | TRBV27 | TGTGCCAGCAGTTTATCTATGGACAGCTTCCGCGAGCAGTTCTTC | CASSLSMDSFREQFF
. | TRBJ1-5 | . | TRBV7-5 | TGTGCCAGAAGCTTAGCGCAAGGGGGCGAACAGCCCCAGCATTTT | CARSLAQGGEQPQHF
. | TRBJ1-1 | . | TRBV11-2 | TGTGCCAGCAGCTCCTCCCCTGGCTGGGCGCCGGCAGAAGCTTTCTTT | CASSSSPGWAPAEAFF
TRBD1 | TRBJ1-5 | once | TRBV11-1 | TGTGCCAGCAGCCCAGGGGGCGCGGGTCAGCCCCAGCATTTT | CASSPGGAGQPQHF
TRBD1 | TRBJ1-2 | . | TRBV30 | TGTGCCTGGAACCCCGGACAGGGCTACTATGGCTACACCTTC | CAWNPGQGYYGYTF
. | TRBJ2-7 | . | TRBV27 | TGTGCCAGCAGGAAACGGGGAGATTCTGAGCAGTACTTC | CASRKRGDSEQYF
. | TRBJ2-6 | . | TRBV28 | TGTGCCAGCAGTTCAAGCTCTGGGGCTAACGTCCTGACTTTC | CASSSSSGANVLTF
. | TRBJ1-1 | . | TRBV6-1 | TGTGCCAGCAGTCCCGGAGGAGGGGCGCCCTCTGAAGCTTTCTTT | CASSPGGGAPSEAFF
TRBD1 | TRBJ2-1 | . | TRBV11-3 | TGTGCCAGCAGCCCAGATAGACAGGGAAGGTTTAATGAGCAGTTCTTC | CASSPDRQGRFNEQFF
TRBD2 | TRBJ2-1 | . | TRBV7-9 | TGTGCCAGCAGCCCTGGGACTAGCGGGGGTGAGCAGTTCTTC | CASSPGTSGGEQFF